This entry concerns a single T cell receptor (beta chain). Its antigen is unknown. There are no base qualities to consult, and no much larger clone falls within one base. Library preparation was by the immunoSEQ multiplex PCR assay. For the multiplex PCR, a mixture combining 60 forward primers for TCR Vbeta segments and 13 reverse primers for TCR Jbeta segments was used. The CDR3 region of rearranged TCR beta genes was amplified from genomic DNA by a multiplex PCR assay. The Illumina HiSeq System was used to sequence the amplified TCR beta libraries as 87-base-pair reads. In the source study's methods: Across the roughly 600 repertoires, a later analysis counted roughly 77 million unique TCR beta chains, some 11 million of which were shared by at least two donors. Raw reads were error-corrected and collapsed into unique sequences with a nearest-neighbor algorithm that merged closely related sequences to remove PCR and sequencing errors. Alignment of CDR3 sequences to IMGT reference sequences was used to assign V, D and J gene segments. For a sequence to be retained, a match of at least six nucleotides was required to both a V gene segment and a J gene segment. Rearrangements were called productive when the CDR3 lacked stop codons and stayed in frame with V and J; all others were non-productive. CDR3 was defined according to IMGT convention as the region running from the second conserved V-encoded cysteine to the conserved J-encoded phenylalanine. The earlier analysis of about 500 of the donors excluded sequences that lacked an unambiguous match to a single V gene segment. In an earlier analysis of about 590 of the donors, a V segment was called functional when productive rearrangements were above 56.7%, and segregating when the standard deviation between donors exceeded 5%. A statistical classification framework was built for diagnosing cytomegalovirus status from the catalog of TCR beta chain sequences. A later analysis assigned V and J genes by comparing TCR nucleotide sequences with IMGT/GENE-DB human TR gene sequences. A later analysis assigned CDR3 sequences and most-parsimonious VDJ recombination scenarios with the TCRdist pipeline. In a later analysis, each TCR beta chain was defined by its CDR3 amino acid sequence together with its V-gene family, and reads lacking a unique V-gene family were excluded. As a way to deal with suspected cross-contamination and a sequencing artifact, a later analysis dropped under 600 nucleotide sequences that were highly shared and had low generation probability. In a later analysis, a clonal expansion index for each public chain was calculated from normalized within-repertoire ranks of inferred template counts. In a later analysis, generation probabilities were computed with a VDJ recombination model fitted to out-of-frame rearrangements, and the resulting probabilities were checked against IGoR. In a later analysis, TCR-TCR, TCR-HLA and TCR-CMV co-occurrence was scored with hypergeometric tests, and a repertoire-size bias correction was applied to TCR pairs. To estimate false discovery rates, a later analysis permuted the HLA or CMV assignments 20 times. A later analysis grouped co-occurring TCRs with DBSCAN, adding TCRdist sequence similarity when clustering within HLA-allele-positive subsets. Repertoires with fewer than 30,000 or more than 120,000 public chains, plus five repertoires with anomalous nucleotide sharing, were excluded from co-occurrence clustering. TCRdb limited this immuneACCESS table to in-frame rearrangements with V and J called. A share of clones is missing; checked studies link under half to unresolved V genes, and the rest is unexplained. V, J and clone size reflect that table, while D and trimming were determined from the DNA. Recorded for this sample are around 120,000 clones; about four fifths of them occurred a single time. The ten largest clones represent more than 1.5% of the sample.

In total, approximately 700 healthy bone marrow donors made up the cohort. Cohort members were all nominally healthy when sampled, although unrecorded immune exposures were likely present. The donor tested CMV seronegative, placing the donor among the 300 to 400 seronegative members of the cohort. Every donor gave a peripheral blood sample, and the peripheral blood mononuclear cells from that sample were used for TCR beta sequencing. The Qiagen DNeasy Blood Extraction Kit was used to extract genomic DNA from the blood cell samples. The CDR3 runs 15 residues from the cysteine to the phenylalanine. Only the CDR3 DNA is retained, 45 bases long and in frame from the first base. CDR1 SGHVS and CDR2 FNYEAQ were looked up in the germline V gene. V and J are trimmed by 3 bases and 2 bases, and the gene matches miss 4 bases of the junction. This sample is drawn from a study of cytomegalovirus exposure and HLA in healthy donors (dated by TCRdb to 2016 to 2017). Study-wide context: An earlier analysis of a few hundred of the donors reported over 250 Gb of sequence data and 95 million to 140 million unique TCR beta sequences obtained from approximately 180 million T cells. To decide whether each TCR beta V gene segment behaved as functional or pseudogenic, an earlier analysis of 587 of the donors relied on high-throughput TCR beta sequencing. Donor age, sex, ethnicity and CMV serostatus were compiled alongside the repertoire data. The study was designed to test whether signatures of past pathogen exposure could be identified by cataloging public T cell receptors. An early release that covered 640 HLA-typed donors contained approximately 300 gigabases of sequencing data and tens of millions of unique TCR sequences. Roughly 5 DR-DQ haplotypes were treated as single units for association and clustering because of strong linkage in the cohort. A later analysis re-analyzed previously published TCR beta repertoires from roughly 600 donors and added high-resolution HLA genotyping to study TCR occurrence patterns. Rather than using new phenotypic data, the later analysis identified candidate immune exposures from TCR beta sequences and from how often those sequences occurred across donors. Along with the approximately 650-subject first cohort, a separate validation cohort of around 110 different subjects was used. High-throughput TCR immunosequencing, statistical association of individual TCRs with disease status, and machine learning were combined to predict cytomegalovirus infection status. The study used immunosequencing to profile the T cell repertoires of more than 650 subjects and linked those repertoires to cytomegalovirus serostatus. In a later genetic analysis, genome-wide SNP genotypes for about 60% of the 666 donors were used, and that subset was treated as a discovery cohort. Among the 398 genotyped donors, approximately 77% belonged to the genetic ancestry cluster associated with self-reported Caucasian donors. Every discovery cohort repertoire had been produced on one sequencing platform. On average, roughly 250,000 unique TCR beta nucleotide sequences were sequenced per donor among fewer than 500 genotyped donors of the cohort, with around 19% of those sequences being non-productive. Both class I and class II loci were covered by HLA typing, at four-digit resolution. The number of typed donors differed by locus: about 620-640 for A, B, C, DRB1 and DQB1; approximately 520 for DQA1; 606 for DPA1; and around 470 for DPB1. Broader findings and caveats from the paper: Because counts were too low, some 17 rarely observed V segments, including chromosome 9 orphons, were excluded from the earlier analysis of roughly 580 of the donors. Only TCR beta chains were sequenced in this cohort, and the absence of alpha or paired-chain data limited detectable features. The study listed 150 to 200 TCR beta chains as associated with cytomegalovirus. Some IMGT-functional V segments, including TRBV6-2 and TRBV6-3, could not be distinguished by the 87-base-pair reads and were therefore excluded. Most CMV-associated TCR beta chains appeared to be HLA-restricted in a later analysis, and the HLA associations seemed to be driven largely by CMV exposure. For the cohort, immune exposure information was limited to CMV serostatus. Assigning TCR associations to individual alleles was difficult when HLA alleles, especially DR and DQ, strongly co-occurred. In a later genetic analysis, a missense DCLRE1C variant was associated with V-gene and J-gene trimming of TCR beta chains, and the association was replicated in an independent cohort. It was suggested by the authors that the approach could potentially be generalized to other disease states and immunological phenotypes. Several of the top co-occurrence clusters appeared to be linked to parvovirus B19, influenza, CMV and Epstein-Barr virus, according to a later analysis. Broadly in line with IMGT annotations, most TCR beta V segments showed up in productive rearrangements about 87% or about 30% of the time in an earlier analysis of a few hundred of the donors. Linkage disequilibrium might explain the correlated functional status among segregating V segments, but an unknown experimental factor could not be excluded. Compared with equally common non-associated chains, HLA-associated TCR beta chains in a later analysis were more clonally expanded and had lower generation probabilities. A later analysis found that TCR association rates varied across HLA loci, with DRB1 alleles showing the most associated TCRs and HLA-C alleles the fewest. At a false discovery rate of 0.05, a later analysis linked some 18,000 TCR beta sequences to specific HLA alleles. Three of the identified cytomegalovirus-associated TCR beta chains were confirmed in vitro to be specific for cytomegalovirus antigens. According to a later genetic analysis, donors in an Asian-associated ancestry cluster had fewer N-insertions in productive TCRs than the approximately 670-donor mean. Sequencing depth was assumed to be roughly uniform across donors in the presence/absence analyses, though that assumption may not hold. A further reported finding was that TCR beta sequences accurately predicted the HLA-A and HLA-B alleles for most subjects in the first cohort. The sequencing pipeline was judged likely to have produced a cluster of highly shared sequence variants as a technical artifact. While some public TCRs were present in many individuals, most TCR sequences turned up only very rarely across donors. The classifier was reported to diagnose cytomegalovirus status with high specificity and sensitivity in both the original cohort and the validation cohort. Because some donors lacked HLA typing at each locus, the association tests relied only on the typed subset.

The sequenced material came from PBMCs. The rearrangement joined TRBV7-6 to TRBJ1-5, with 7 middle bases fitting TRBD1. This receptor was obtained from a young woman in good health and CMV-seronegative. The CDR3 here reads CASSLTGQGNQPQHF. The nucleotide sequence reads TGTGCCAGCAGCTTGACAGGGCAGGGCAATCAGCCCCAGCATTTT.